This is a list of T cell receptor beta chains from one sample in a study of patients and donors after allogeneic stem cell transplantation. TCRdb independently ran MiXCR on the RT-PCR reads; one entry per CDR3 protein. The sample comprises approximately 20,000 distinct CDR3 sequences, 4.9% of which are singletons, and roughly 40% rests with the top ten. Source material: blood, either unsorted or a sorted T cell fraction (not recorded which). The receptors here all came from a human donor who was either an allogeneic HSCT recipient or a stem cell or donor lymphocyte infusion donor (not recorded which). It is not recorded whose cells these are; they may come from a transplant donor. The CDR3 runs from the conserved cysteine through the conserved F or W. D genes are given only for firm matches. Clone sizes are shown as once, few or many counts, or a class when the clone is expanded.

>TRBJ1-2|-|TRBV20-1|many
CSAGPANYGYTF
TGCAGTGCAGGTCCAGCTAACTATGGCTACACCTTC
>TRBJ2-3|-|TRBV5-1|many
CASSLQPGTDTQYF
TGCGCCAGCAGCTTGCAACCCGGCACAGATACGCAGTATTTT
>TRBJ2-1|TRBD1|TRBV24-1|many
CATGQGFEQFF
TGTGCCACCGGACAGGGGTTTGAGCAGTTCTTC
>TRBJ1-2|TRBD1|TRBV28|many
CASREPGQNYGYTF
TGTGCCAGCAGGGAACCGGGACAGAACTATGGCTACACCTTC
>TRBJ1-3|-|TRBV7-9|few
CASSAAVAGNTIYF
TGTGCCAGCAGCGCGGCAGTAGCTGGAAACACCATATATTTT
>TRBJ2-3|-|TRBV5-1|many
CASSLYNREVDTQYF
TGCGCCAGCAGCTTGTATAACAGGGAGGTAGATACGCAGTATTTT
>TRBJ1-1|-|TRBV7-9|many
CASSLGGAGAKNTEAFF
TGTGCCAGCAGCTTAGGGGGGGCAGGGGCTAAGAACACTGAAGCTTTCTTT
>TRBJ2-5|-|TRBV5-1|many
CASSLVGEETQYF
TGCGCCAGCAGCTTGGTGGGGGAAGAGACCCAGTACTTC
>TRBJ2-5|-|TRBV5-1|medium-sized
CASSFSQETQYF
TGCGCCAGCAGCTTTTCCCAAGAGACCCAGTACTTC
>TRBJ2-5|TRBD2|TRBV7-9|many
CASSMGLAGGQETQYF
TGTGCCAGCAGCATGGGACTAGCGGGGGGCCAAGAGACCCAGTACTTC